This T cell receptor (beta chain) was captured by sequencing in a study of blood T cell repertoires in COVID-19 (dated by TCRdb to the early 2020s). With regard to the full study: Collaborator samples came from the United States, Italy and Spain and covered acute and convalescent phases of COVID-19. The material from the prospective study consisted of cDNA or gDNA derived from T cells, B-cell-depleted T cells, or PBMCs. Deeply sampled blood TCRbeta repertoires from subjects exposed to, actively infected with, or recovered from COVID-19 were included in the dataset. The repertoires were released in a freely available public database meant as a resource for research on the immune response to SARS-CoV-2. The samples were drawn from two sources: the first 160 participants of the ongoing ImmuneRACE study, and 1,000 to 1,500 subjects contributed by 6 global collaborators. Sample metadata almost always included a de-identified subject ID, COVID-19 status, age in years and sex. Where available, HLA class I and class II types were obtained from metadata supplied by the sample provider rather than from assay-based typing. General study outcomes and caveats: The amount of clinical and demographic metadata varied by source and participant and was provided uncurated.

TCRbeta CDR3 regions were amplified from genomic DNA using the immunoSEQ Assay, a bias-controlled multiplex PCR. The paper's processing steps were these. The number of nucleated cells in each sample was estimated by amplification of reference gene primers within the assay. To quantify the absolute abundance of each unique TCRbeta CDR3 rearrangement, sequence reads were collapsed and filtered. For each sample, productive Simpson clonality was calculated by taking the square root of Simpson's diversity index across productive rearrangements. In its TCRdb copy, this immuneACCESS table keeps in-frame sequences only and misses some clones. Where compared with another copy, unresolved V genes explain less than half of these, and the others have no known cause. Clone size and the V and J calls come from that table; the DNA yielded D and trimming. For this sample the table gives roughly 400,000 clones, of which approximately 92% were detected only once. The top ten constitute more than 0.95% of the sample.

Details on this clone: The antigen it recognizes is unknown. No much larger clone is present one base from it, and per-base qualities are unavailable.

The germline V gene specifies MNHEY as CDR1 and SVGEGT as CDR2. V and J are truncated by 2 bases and 6 bases respectively, leaving an intervening sequence of 10 bases. Reading from cysteine to phenylalanine, the CDR3 counts 14 amino acids. Only CDR3 DNA remains: 42 bases, in frame from the first base. In the prospective study, participants were about 18 to 100 years old, resided in about two dozen geographic areas of the United States, and were enrolled through a virtual design. Cohort assignment in the prospective study relied on participant-reported clinical history from a screening survey and a study questionnaire. For ImmuneRACE Cohort 3, a participant was defined as recovered based on two consecutive negative NP/OP PCR tests, clearance by a healthcare professional, or resolution of symptoms. Each participant in the prospective study had whole blood, serum and a nasopharyngeal or oropharyngeal swab collected by mobile phlebotomists. Participants in the prospective study had the option to provide additional blood draws and questionnaires over a roughly 2-month period. Before DNA extraction, blood samples from the prospective study were shipped at room temperature or frozen.

The TCR sequence derives from a man in his thirties or forties who had recovered from COVID-19. The specimen was PBMCs or T cells enriched from blood (not recorded which). The receptor chain draws on TRBV6-2 or TRBV6-3 and TRBJ2-2; the D gene is unclear. For the CDR3, the sequence is CASSYGLAPGELFF. The nucleotide sequence is given as TGTGCCAGCAGTTACGGGTTAGCACCCGGGGAGCTGTTTTTT.